This section outlines one TCR beta chain sequence together with its context. Its antigen remains unidentified. The CDR3 extends over 17 amino acids. CDR1 is SEHNR, CDR2 FQNEAQ, per germline (reference sequence). V was pared by 5 bases and J by 0 bases, with 17 bases between. This sample stems from a study of cytomegalovirus exposure and HLA in healthy donors. Use of 60 Vbeta and 13 Jbeta primers characterized the PCR. Clones were sequenced by immunoSEQ multiplex PCR, and TCRdb holds only the in-frame ones, with some missing. The sample contains 85,000 to 100,000 clones, 84% of which appear only once. Points from the study as a whole: In a later analysis, HLA-associated TCR beta chains were more clonally expanded than equally common others. Apart from CMV serostatus, no immune exposure information was available.

The specimen was PBMCs. The TCR was taken from a woman in her late teens or twenties in good health and CMV-seropositive. This sequence joins TRBV7-9 and TRBJ1-5; D is undetermined. CDR3 sequence reads: CASSPGGWQDSNQPQHF. The CDR3 nucleotides are TGTGCCAGCAGCCCCGGTGGTTGGCAGGATAGCAATCAGCCCCAGCATTTT.